These 12 T cell receptor beta chains share one sample of origin, sequenced in a study of T cell responses to AZD1222 COVID-19 vaccine. The repertoire was sequenced with immunoSEQ multiplex PCR; TCRdb's copy has only in-frame clones and lacks some. The data contain 70,000 to 95,000 clones, around 87% of them singletons. The sample in question was peripheral blood, obtained 28 days after the second AZD1222 dose. These receptors were obtained from an adult who received the AZD1222 COVID-19 vaccine.

This clone has more than one count but fewer than ten. The V gene is TRBV5-6, the J gene TRBJ1-5; 8 bases map to TRBD1. From germline, CDR1 is SGHDT and CDR2 YYEEEE. CDR3 length: 13 residues. The V segment lost 4 bases and the J segment 6 bases; nucleotides outside the gene matches: 3. CDR3 sequence (DNA): TGTGCCAGCAGCGTGGACAGGGCTCAGCCCCAGCATTTT. As protein: CASSVDRAQPQHF.

This clone has just one count. This sequence joins TRBV2 and TRBJ2-6, with 7 positions matching TRBD1. The CDR3 is 15 residues long. V was clipped by 9 bases and J by 0 bases; unmatched bases: 5. The V gene's germline CDR1 is SNHLY and CDR2 FYNNEI. CDR3: CARETGPSGANVLTF. The CDR3 coding sequence is TGTGCCAGAGAGACAGGGCCCTCTGGGGCCAACGTCCTGACTTTC.

The V and J genes are TRBV5-1 and TRBJ2-7; D perhaps matches TRBD2 (6 bases). Germline-derived CDR1 and CDR2 are SGHRS and YFSETQ. Trimming took off 3 bases at V and 3 bases at J, with 13 bases between the two ends. This CDR3 has 14 residues. The CDR3 nucleotides read TGCGCCAGCAGCTACGGGACTGAGCGCTACGAGCAGTACTTC. Translating gives CASSYGTERYEQYF.

The J gene is TRBJ2-7, the V gene TRBV5-5; no definite D call. The CDR3 covers 14 residues. Trimming pared 4 bases from V and 2 bases from J, leaving 13 bases between. CDR1 SGHKS and CDR2 YYEKEE come from the germline V gene (reference sequence). This CDR3 reads CASSGGASTYEQYF. The CDR3 DNA is TGTGCCAGCAGCGGTGGAGCATCTACCTACGAGCAGTACTTC. Using reference TRBV5-5 and TRBJ2-7 for the parts outside the CDR3, the full variable domain is DAGVTQSPTHLIKTRGQQVTLRCSPISGHKSVSWYQQVLGQGPQFIFQYYEKEERGRGNFPDRFSARQFPNYSSELNVNALLLGDSALYLCASSGGASTYEQYFGPGTRLTVT.

The table lists this clone with a count of one. V is TRBV7-8 and J is TRBJ1-4, with a weak D call TRBD1 (5 bases). V dropped 4 bases and J dropped 0 bases, with 15 bases sitting between them. Germline V gene sequence: CDR1 SGHVS, CDR2 FQNEAQ. The CDR3 has 17 amino acids. CDR3 DNA: TGTGCCAGCAGCTCCTATCGTGGGGGACCAACTAATGAAAAACTGTTTTTT. Protein sequence: CASSSYRGGPTNEKLFF.

CDR3 loop: CASSLRAGVYSSNEKLFF. DNA for the CDR3: TGTGCCAGCAGCTTAAGGGCAGGGGTGTATTCGTCTAATGAAAAACTGTTTTTT. The V call is TRBV7-8, the J call TRBJ1-4; D might be TRBD1 (6 bases). V was shortened by 2 bases and J by 3 bases, with 19 bases between the two germline ends. Germline loops: CDR1 SGHVS, CDR2 FQNEAQ. The CDR3 contains 18 residues. The complete variable domain, with remaining parts taken from reference TRBV7-8 and TRBJ1-4, reads GAGVSQSPRYKVAKRGQDVALRCDPISGHVSLFWYQQALGQGPEFLTYFQNEAQLDKSGLPSDRFFAERPEGSVSTLKIQRTQQEDSAVYLCASSLRAGVYSSNEKLFFGSGTQLSVL.

The V call is TRBV6-5, the J call TRBJ1-5; TRBD1 is a possible D gene (6 bases). The ends were cut back, 2 bases at V and 5 bases at J, with 10 bases in the middle. The CDR3 is 14 residues long. CDR1 and CDR2 (germline): MNHEY, SVGAGI. The CDR3 sequence is CASSYGGPDQPQHF. Written as DNA, the CDR3 is TGTGCCAGCAGTTACGGGGGGCCCGATCAGCCCCAGCATTTT.

V usage is TRBV10-3 and J usage is TRBJ1-4; D gene unclear. Germline V gives CDR1 ENHRY, CDR2 SYGVKD. Trimming pared 0 bases from V and 4 bases from J, leaving 15 bases between. The CDR3 extends over 17 amino acids. CDR3 protein: CAISESIGPGYNEKLFF. CDR3 DNA sequence: TGTGCCATCAGTGAGTCGATCGGGCCAGGATATAATGAAAAACTGTTTTTT.

This chain connects TRBV9 to TRBJ1-1; D call uncertain. The CDR3 has 16 residues. Trimming pared 1 base from V and 3 bases from J, leaving 16 bases between. Germline-derived CDR1 and CDR2 are SGDLS and YYNGEE. CDR3 in amino acids: CASSVRQLGEDTEAFF. The CDR3 DNA sequence: TGTGCCAGCAGCGTACGGCAACTAGGCGAGGACACTGAAGCTTTCTTT.

The chain carries TRBV18 and TRBJ1-5, with 8 nucleotides matching TRBD1. V shed 4 bases, J shed 7 bases, and the junction held 6 bases outside the gene matches. Germline-derived CDR1 and CDR2 are KGHSH and LQKENI. The CDR3 has 14 amino acids. The CDR3 coding sequence is TGTGCCAGCTCACAACAGGGGGGAGACCAGCCCCAGCATTTT. This codes for CASSQQGGDQPQHF.

V usage is TRBV7-9 and J usage is TRBJ1-4; no clear D. Germline assignment: CDR1 SEHNR and CDR2 FQNEAQ (reference sequence). The CDR3 has 13 amino acids. The germline V and J ends were trimmed by 3 bases and 5 bases, with 7 bases remaining between them. The CDR3 DNA follows: TGTGCCAGCAGCTTTTGGCCGAATGAAAAACTGTTTTTT. Translating it yields CASSFWPNEKLFF.

The rearrangement joins TRBV4-1 to TRBJ1-4; D uncertain. The CDR3 extends over 15 amino acids. CDR1 and CDR2 from the germline V gene are MGHRA and YSYEKL. The V and J ends lost 3 bases and 4 bases respectively, with 12 bases between them. CDR3 nucleotides: TGCGCCAGCAGCCATCTAGAAGGGAATAATGAAAAACTGTTTTTT. Amino acid sequence: CASSHLEGNNEKLFF.